One and the same sample provided the 10 T cell receptor beta chains below, sequenced in a study of blood T cell repertoires in COVID-19. The method was immunoSEQ multiplex PCR; TCRdb's version includes in-frame clones alone and lacks a portion of them. The repertoire holds fewer than 150,000 clones, with approximately 81% as singletons. Material for sequencing was peripheral blood. These receptors all come from a woman aged 30 to 39 who had recovered from COVID-19.

The chain is built from TRBV5-8 and TRBJ2-4; D uncertain. The CDR3 is 18 residues long. The V and J ends lost 5 bases and 0 bases respectively, with 21 bases between them. The germline gives CDR1 SGHTS, CDR2 YDEGEE. CDR3 sequence: CASRSNDQAGLAKNIQYF. The CDR3 DNA is TGTGCCAGCAGATCAAACGATCAAGCCGGTTTAGCCAAAAACATTCAGTACTTC.

V and J are TRBV7-9 and TRBJ1-4; 10 bases map to TRBD1. CDR1 is SEHNR and CDR2 is FQNEAQ in the germline V gene (reference sequence). This CDR3 region has 14 residues. The V segment lost 4 bases and the J segment 6 bases; nucleotides outside the gene matches: 2. In nucleotides, the CDR3 is TGTGCCAGCAGCTCGGACAGGGGGTATGAAAAACTGTTTTTT. This translates into CASSSDRGYEKLFF.

This chain links TRBV3-1 (or the pseudogene TRBV3-2) with TRBJ2-2, with TRBD2 identical over 9 bases. This CDR3 contains 14 residues. From germline, CDR1 is LGHDT and CDR2 YNNKEL (reference sequence). V shed 3 bases, J shed 7 bases, and the junction held 3 bases outside the gene matches. CDR3 nucleotide sequence: TGTGCCAGCAGCCAGAATAGCGGGGGCGGGGAGCTGTTTTTT. Protein sequence: CASSQNSGGGELFF.

The chain recombines TRBV29-1 with TRBJ1-1; D is possibly TRBD1 (5 bases). CDR3 size: 13 residues. The V end lost 2 bases, the J end lost 1 base, and 8 bases lay between the germline ends. Germline loops: CDR1 SQVTM, CDR2 ANQGSEA. This CDR3 is CSVERRENTEAFF. The CDR3 bases are TGCAGCGTTGAACGCAGGGAGAACACTGAAGCTTTCTTT.

The chain combines TRBV14 with TRBJ2-1, with 10 bases lining up with TRBD1. The V segment lost 3 bases and the J segment 4 bases; nucleotides outside the gene matches: 3. CDR1 and CDR2 (germline): SGHDN, FVKESK. CDR3 size: 15 residues. CDR3 nucleotide sequence: TGTGCCAGCAGCCACGACAGGGGGCTTTACAATGAGCAGTTCTTC. Translating gives CASSHDRGLYNEQFF.

The chain combines TRBV7-9 with TRBJ2-7, with a possible D match to TRBD2 (6 bases). This CDR3 is 13 amino acids long. The V and J ends lost 7 bases and 6 bases respectively, with 16 bases between them. Germline CDR1 is SEHNR and CDR2 is FQNEAQ (reference sequence). The CDR3 DNA sequence: TGTGCCAGCACCCCCCCCCTGGGGGGCGAGCAGTACTTC. The encoded protein is CASTPPLGGEQYF.

The chain links TRBV19 to TRBJ2-7; 8 nucleotides line up with TRBD1. J was trimmed by 4 bases and V by 4 bases; bases with no gene match: 9. Germline CDR1 LNHDA, CDR2 SQIVND (reference sequence). The CDR3 is made up of 15 amino acids. The CDR3 region is CASSSRRDRGYEQYF. The CDR3 coding sequence is TGTGCCAGTAGTAGTAGACGAGACAGGGGATACGAGCAGTACTTC.

The sample holds a few counts of this clone. The chain uses TRBV4-1 and TRBJ1-5, with 7 bases fitting TRBD1. Germline values: CDR1 MGHRA, CDR2 YSYEKL. J was trimmed by 5 bases and V by 1 base; bases with no gene match: 2. This CDR3 has 14 residues. CDR3 region: CASSQGQGDQPQHF. The CDR3 DNA is TGCGCCAGCAGCCAAGGACAGGGTGATCAGCCCCAGCATTTT.

The chain employs TRBV6-5 and TRBJ1-5, with a weak D call TRBD1 (6 bases). V was cut by 6 bases and J by 0 bases, with 12 bases left in between. The CDR3 sequence is 15 residues long. Germline CDR1 is MNHEY and CDR2 is SVGAGI. Here the CDR3 reads CASRYQGTSNQPQHF. In nucleotides, the CDR3 is TGTGCCAGCAGATACCAGGGGACTAGCAATCAGCCCCAGCATTTT.

The rearrangement joins TRBV29-1 to TRBJ1-2, with 10 bases matching TRBD1. The germline CDR1 and CDR2 sequences are SQVTM and ANQGSEA. V was pared by 4 bases and J by 5 bases, with 10 bases of the junction left unmatched. This CDR3 contains 15 residues. CDR3 in amino acids: CSVGGRGDRGYGYTF. The CDR3 bases are TGCAGCGTTGGGGGACGCGGGGACAGGGGATATGGCTACACCTTC.